This T cell receptor (beta chain) is drawn from a study of T cells after posttransplantation cyclophosphamide. Study findings and constraints: Tissue-infiltrating T cells from skin or gut overlapped little with blood T cells.

This clone was recorded a few times. As yet, its antigen is unknown. V lost 3 bases and J lost 1, with 13 bases in between. Germline CDR1 MDHEN, CDR2 SYDVKM. The CDR3 runs 15 residues. Sequencing was performed with immunoSEQ multiplex PCR; in TCRdb, only in-frame clones are kept and a portion is missing. The sample is made up of tens of thousands of clones, none counted only once. The source is a man aged 25 to 40 in good health and a related stem cell transplant donor. The J gene is TRBJ2-7, the V gene TRBV28, with a possible D match to TRBD1 (5 bases). Sample: PBMCs. In nucleotides, the CDR3 is TGTGCCAGCAGTTTGGCCCGACAGTCTTCCTACGAGCAGTACTTC. Its translation is CASSLARQSSYEQYF.